This entry lists 8 T cell receptor beta chains sequenced from one sample in a study of cytotoxic CD8 clonotypes in ibrutinib-treated CLL. Data came from immunoSEQ multiplex PCR; TCRdb stores just in-frame clones and leaves some out. The repertoire holds around 97,000 clones, with almost 80% as singletons. The sequences come from PBMCs, collected after 12 months of ibrutinib treatment. The receptors here all came from a human donor with chronic lymphocytic leukemia.

The chain carries TRBV6-5 and TRBJ2-7, with TRBD1 identical over 10 bases. V shed 4 bases, J shed 7 bases, and the junction held 7 bases outside the gene matches. Looked up from germline, CDR1 is MNHEY and CDR2 is SVGAGI. The length of the CDR3 is 14 residues. CDR3 amino acids: CASSSTGGQGEQYF. CDR3 in DNA: TGTGCCAGCAGTTCGACAGGGGGCCAAGGGGAGCAGTACTTC.

The chain has TRBV7-6 and TRBJ2-2, with D unresolved. Germline loops: CDR1 SGHVS, CDR2 FNYEAQ. This CDR3 contains 14 residues. V lost 4 bases, J lost 7 bases, and 13 bases lay in between. This CDR3 reads CASSSRALGGELFF. The DNA for the CDR3 is TGTGCCAGCAGCTCTAGAGCACTTGGCGGGGAGCTGTTTTTT.

The chain recombines TRBV7-8 with TRBJ2-2; maybe TRBD1 (6 bases). V lost 3 bases, J lost 5 bases, and 16 bases lay in between. The germline CDR1 and CDR2 sequences are SGHVS and FQNEAQ. This CDR3 is 16 amino acids long. CDR3 nucleotides: TGTGCCAGCAGCTTGAGGGGCAGGGGCGAGACCGGGGAGCTGTTTTTT. It specifies CASSLRGRGETGELFF.

The J gene is TRBJ1-1, the V gene TRBV28; D is uncertain. The CDR3 is 12 residues long. V was shortened by 4 bases and J by 10 bases, with 13 bases between the two germline ends. Germline lookup yields CDR1 MDHEN and CDR2 SYDVKM. The DNA of the CDR3 is TGTGCCAGCAGTTCTCACGGAAGGCGAGCTTTCTTT. It is translated as CASSSHGRRAFF.

The gene calls are TRBV11-3 and TRBJ2-1; D may be TRBD2 (6 bases). This CDR3 is 19 amino acids long. Germline V gene data show CDR1 as SGHNT and CDR2 as YENEEA. V shed 2 bases and J shed 4 bases, with 24 bases lying between them. CDR3 sequence: CASSLINSIGGLNYNEQFF. CDR3 DNA: TGTGCCAGCAGCTTAATCAATTCCATTGGGGGACTCAATTACAATGAGCAGTTCTTC.

This clone showed up just a few times. The gene calls are TRBV29-1 and TRBJ2-1, with D hard to call. The germline V gene encodes CDR1 SQVTM and CDR2 ANQGSEA. The CDR3 consists of 11 residues. The V end was cut by 5 bases, the J end by 2 bases, with 4 bases between. CDR3 sequence reads: CSVLTYNEQFF. Here the CDR3 DNA reads TGCAGCGTTTTGACCTACAATGAGCAGTTCTTC.

The chain's CDR3 is CASRERGGSGKGYTF. For the CDR3, the DNA is TGTGCCAGCAGGGAAAGGGGGGGATCAGGGAAAGGCTACACCTTC. This sequence joins TRBV2 and TRBJ1-2; D perhaps matches TRBD1 (6 bases). V was trimmed by 6 bases and J by 8 bases, leaving 22 bases between them. The germline CDR1 and CDR2 sequences are SNHLY and FYNNEI. This CDR3 has 15 amino acids.

The CDR3 DNA follows: TGTGCCAGCATCCTGGGGAACACCGGGGAGCTGTTTTTT. Protein product: CASILGNTGELFF. V and J are TRBV2 and TRBJ2-2; D uncertain. Germline V gene lookup returns CDR1 SNHLY and CDR2 FYNNEI. With 7 bases removed from V and 1 base from J, the gap between germline ends came to 7 bases. This CDR3 has 13 residues.